This T cell receptor beta chain is from a study of circulating tumor DNA in untreated peripheral T-cell lymphoma. Whole-study results and caveats: In around 80% of patients, tumor-specific clonotypes were identified.

Tumor tissue was collected at baseline, before treatment began. This clone has only a few counts. As yet, its antigen is unknown. Assay: immunoSEQ multiplex PCR; the TCRdb copy retains only in-frame clones and omits some. In the table there are more than 2,500 clones, under 70% of which are singletons. The TCR was taken from a human donor with peripheral T-cell lymphoma. Sequenced: tumor tissue.

CDR3 sequence: CAWKGLGNTIYF. The CDR3 DNA reads TGTGCCTGGAAGGGTCTTGGAAACACCATATATTTT. The chain carries TRBV30 and TRBJ1-3; D uncertain. Germline lookup yields CDR1 GTSNPN and CDR2 SVGIG (reference sequence). With 4 bases removed from V and 3 bases from J, the gap between germline ends came to 7 bases. The length of the CDR3 is 12 residues.